Listed below are T cell receptor beta chains from one sample, sequenced in a study of shared clonotypes between healthy human individuals. Profiled with immunoSEQ multiplex PCR; TCRdb holds only in-frame clones, not every one. There are around 2.5 million clones in the sample; 93% occur only once, and 0.36% lies in the top ten. The source material was naive CD4+ T cells from PBMCs. These receptors all come from a man aged 18 to 29 in good health. Some clones in this sample may be carry-over from other donors' samples. Each CDR3 is given with its conserved first and last residue. A D gene is named only where the DNA matches it firmly. Clone size is given for some rows only: seen once, a few or many times, or a class if the clone is expanded.

d_call: .
v_call: TRBV5-1
clone_size: .
cdr3_length: 14
j_call: TRBJ2-3
cdr3_aa: CASSSNTGADTQYF
cdr3_nt: TGCGCCAGCAGCTCGAATACAGGAGCAGATACGCAGTATTTT

d_call: .
v_call: TRBV9
clone_size: .
cdr3_length: 13
j_call: TRBJ1-2
cdr3_aa: CASSVLGSYGYTF
cdr3_nt: TGTGCCAGCAGCGTACTTGGATCCTATGGCTACACCTTC

d_call: .
v_call: TRBV5-1
clone_size: once
cdr3_length: 15
j_call: TRBJ2-3
cdr3_aa: CASRRGELSTDTQYF
cdr3_nt: TGCGCCAGCAGGAGGGGGGAGTTAAGCACAGATACGCAGTATTTT

d_call: .
v_call: TRBV7-3
clone_size: .
cdr3_length: 14
j_call: TRBJ2-6
cdr3_aa: CASSPGYGANVLTF
cdr3_nt: TGTGCCAGCAGCCCGGGGTATGGGGCCAACGTCCTGACTTTC

d_call: .
v_call: TRBV4-2
clone_size: .
cdr3_length: 15
j_call: TRBJ2-7
cdr3_aa: CASSQGQVFNYEQYF
cdr3_nt: TGTGCCAGCAGCCAAGGACAGGTATTCAACTACGAGCAGTACTTC

d_call: TRBD1
v_call: TRBV5-1
clone_size: .
cdr3_length: 16
j_call: TRBJ1-1
cdr3_aa: CASQTGGASGNTEAFF
cdr3_nt: TGCGCCAGCCAAACAGGGGGCGCTTCGGGGAACACTGAAGCTTTCTTT

d_call: .
v_call: TRBV20-1
clone_size: .
cdr3_length: 10
j_call: TRBJ2-7
cdr3_aa: CSAISGEQYF
cdr3_nt: TGCAGTGCTATTAGCGGCGAGCAGTACTTC

d_call: .
v_call: TRBV5-4
clone_size: .
cdr3_length: 14
j_call: TRBJ1-1
cdr3_aa: CASSPGRRVTEAFF
cdr3_nt: TGTGCCAGCAGCCCGGGACGTCGGGTTACTGAAGCTTTCTTT

d_call: TRBD2
v_call: TRBV5-1
clone_size: .
cdr3_length: 16
j_call: TRBJ2-3
cdr3_aa: CASHYTSGSITDTQYF
cdr3_nt: TGCGCCAGCCATTATACTAGCGGGAGTATCACAGATACGCAGTATTTT

d_call: TRBD1
v_call: TRBV5-1
clone_size: .
cdr3_length: 17
j_call: TRBJ1-2
cdr3_aa: CASSLAAGGDTLDGYTF
cdr3_nt: TGCGCCAGCAGCTTGGCGGCAGGGGGGGACACCCTGGATGGCTACACCTTC